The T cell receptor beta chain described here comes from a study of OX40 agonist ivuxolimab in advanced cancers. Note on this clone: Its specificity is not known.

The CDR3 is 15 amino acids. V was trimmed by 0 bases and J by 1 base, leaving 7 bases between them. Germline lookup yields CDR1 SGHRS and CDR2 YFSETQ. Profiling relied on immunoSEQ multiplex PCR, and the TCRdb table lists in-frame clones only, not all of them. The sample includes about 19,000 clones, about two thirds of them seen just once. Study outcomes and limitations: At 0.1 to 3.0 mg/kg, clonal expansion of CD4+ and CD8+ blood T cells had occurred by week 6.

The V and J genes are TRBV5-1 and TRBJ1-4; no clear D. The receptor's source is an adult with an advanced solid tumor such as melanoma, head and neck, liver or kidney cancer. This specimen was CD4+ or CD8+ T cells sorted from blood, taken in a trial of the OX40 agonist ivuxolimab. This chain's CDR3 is CASSLEGGTNEKLFF. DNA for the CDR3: TGCGCCAGCAGCTTGGAGGGAGGAACTAATGAAAAACTGTTTTTT.